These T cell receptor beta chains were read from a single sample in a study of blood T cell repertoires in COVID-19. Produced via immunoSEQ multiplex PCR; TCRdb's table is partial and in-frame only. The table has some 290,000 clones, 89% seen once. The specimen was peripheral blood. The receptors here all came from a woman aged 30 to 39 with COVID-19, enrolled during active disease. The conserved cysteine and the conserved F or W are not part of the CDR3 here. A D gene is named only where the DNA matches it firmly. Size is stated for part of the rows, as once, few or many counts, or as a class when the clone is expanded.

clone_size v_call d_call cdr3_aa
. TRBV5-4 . ASSTSQGRDSPLH
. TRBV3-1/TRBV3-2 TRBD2 ASSQLGLGLF
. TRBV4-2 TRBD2 ASSQEVGGSSYEQY
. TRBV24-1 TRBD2 ATSDLGGGRPNEQF
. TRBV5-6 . ASSTLRGDTEKLF
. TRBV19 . ASSMGGFNNSPLH
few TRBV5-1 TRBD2 ASSLRTSGDDTQY
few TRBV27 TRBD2 ASSPRGVTDTQY
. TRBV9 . ASSAYGGSYEQY
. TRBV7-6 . ASSVLAGGASYGYT
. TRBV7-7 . ASSPFDGGADTQY
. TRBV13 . ASSLGSTADEQY
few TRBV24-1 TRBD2 ATSDLRSSGDTGELF
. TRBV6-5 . ASSLQGGSNYGYT
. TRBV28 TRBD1 ASSFRGVGYT
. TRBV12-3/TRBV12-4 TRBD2 ASSQGLAGLD
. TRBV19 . ASSIRDSNQPQH
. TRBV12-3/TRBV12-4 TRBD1 ASTLTGLETQY
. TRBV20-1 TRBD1 SQGTGGEQY
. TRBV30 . AWSLFYEQY
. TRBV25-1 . ASSELAQTSQY
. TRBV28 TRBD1 ASRETGGVTEAF
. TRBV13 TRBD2 ASSPPRLAGGPRTDTQY
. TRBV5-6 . ASSLDILRYNEQF
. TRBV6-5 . ASSSSLGVEAF
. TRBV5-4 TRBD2 ASSLGLAGGAGELF
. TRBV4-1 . ASSRHTQVNTEAF
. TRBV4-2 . ASSQDWAVGQPQH
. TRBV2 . ASSEAPQAPQH
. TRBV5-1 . ASSLERANYGYT
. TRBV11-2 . ASRRLRGRTNEKLF
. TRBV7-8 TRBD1 ASSLTGVKGTGYT
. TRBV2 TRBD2 ASPSGTVSYNEQF
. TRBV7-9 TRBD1 ASSLDRGSNTGELF
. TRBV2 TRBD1 ASSSGTAYLEKLF
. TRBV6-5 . ASSYSFRGYSPLH
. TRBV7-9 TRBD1 ASSKTRGTNEKLF
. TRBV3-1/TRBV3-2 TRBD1 ASSRTGGTTGANVLT
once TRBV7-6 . ASSLQDSYNEQF
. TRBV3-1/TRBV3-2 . ASSQGFSGTQRGKAF
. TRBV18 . ASSLVRGELDNEQF
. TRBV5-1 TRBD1 ASSPGTGSNTEAF
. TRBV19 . ASSMLANYGYT
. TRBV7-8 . ASSLNEWGRKLYNSPLH
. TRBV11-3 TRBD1 ASSLDPGTGMNEQF
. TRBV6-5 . ASYSVSAF
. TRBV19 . ASSRVPAPLNEQF
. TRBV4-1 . ASSQGTADTQY
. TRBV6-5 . ASGLTVTTEAF
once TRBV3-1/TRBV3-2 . ASSQGHTEAF
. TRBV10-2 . ASLRVGGGIGEQF